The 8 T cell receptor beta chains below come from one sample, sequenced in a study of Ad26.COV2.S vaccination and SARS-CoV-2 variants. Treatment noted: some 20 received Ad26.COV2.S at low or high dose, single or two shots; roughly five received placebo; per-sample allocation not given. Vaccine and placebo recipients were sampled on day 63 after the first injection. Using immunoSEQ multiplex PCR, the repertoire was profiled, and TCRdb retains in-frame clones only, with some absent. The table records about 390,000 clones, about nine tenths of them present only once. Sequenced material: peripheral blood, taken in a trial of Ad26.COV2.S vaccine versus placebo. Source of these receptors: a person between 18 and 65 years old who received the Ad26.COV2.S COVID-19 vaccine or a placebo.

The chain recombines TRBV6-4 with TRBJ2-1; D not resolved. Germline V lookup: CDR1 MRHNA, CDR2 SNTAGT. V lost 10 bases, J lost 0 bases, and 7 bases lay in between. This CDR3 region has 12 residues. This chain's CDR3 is CATRSSYNEQFF. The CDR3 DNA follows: TGTGCCACCAGGAGCTCCTACAATGAGCAGTTCTTC.

In DNA, the CDR3 is TGCGCCAGCAGCCAAGACCCGGGCCGGGGCACAGATACGCAGTATTTT. Amino acid sequence: CASSQDPGRGTDTQYF. The chain uses TRBV4-3 and TRBJ2-3; D is unresolved. V lost 0 bases and J lost 1, with 11 bases in between. The CDR3 totals 16 residues. CDR1 is LGHNA and CDR2 is YSLEER in the germline V gene.

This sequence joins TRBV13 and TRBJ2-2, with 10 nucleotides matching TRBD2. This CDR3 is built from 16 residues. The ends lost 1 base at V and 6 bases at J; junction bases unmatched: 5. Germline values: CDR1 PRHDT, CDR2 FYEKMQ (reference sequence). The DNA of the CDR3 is TGTGCCAGCAGCTTAGCTCCTAGCGGGGGTTCCGGGGAGCTGTTTTTT. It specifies CASSLAPSGGSGELFF.

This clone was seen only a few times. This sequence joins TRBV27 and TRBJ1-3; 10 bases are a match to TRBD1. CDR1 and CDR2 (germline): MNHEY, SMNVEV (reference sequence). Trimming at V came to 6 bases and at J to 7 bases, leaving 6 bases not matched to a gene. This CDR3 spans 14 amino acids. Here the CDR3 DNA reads TGTGCCAGCAGGCCGGGACAGGGGTGGAACACCATATATTTT. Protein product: CASRPGQGWNTIYF.

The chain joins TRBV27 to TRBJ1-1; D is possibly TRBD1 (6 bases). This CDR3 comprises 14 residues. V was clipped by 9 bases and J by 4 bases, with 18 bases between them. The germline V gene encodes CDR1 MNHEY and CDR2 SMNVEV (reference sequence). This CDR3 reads CASSPRTDVTEAFF. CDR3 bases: TGTGCCAGTTCCCCTCGGACAGATGTCACTGAAGCTTTCTTT.

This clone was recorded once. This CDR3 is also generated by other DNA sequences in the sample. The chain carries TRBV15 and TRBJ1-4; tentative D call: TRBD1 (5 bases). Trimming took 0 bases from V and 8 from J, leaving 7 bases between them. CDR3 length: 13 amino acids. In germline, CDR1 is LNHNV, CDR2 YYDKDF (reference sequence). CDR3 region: CATSRDRGEKLFF. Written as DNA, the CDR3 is TGTGCCACCAGCAGAGACCGGGGGGAAAAACTGTTTTTT.

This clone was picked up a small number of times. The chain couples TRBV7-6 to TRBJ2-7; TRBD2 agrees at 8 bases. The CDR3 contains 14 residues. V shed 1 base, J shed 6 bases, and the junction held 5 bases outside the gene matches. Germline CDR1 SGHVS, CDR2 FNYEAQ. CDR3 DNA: TGTGCCAGCAGCTTAGGGGGACTAGGGGGCGAGCAGTACTTC. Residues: CASSLGGLGGEQYF. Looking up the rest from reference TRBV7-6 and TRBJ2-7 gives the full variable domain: GAGVSQSPRYKVTKRGQDVALRCDPISGHVSLYWYRQALGQGPEFLTYFNYEAQQDKSGLPNDRFSAERPEGSISTLTIQRTEQRDSAMYRCASSLGGLGGEQYFGPGTRLTVT.

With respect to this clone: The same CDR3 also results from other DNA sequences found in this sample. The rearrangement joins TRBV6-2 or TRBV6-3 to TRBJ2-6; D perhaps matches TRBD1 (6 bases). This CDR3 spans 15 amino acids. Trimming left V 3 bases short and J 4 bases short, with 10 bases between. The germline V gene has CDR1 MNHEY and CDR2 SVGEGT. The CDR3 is CASSYGGSGANVLTF. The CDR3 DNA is TGTGCCAGCAGTTATGGGGGCTCCGGGGCCAACGTCCTGACTTTC.